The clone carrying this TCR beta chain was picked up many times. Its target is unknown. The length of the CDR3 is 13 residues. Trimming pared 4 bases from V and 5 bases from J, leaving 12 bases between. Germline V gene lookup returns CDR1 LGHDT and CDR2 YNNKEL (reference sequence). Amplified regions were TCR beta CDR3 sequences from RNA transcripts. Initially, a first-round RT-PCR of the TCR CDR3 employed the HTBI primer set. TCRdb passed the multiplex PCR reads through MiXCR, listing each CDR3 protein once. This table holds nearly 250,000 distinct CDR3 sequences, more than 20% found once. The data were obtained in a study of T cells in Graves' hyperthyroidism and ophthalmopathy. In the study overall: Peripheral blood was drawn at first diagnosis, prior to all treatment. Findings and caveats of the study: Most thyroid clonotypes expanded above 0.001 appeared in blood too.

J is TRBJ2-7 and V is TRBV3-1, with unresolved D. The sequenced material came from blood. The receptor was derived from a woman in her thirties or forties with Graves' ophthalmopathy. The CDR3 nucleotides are TGTGCCAGCAGCCCGCTAGGTTCCCACGAGCAGTACTTC. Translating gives CASSPLGSHEQYF.